What follows are 30 T cell receptor beta chains derived from one specimen sequenced in a study of long-term antiretroviral therapy in people with HIV. Survey-level resolution applied to immunoSEQ assay v3.0. Produced via immunoSEQ multiplex PCR; TCRdb's table is partial and in-frame only. The sample lists about 31,000 clones, around 79% seen once, with roughly 3.1% in the top ten. This sample comprised unsorted PBMCs, obtained 1.9 years after starting antiretroviral therapy. The receptors were sampled from a man between 18 and 35 years old with HIV.

J is TRBJ1-6 and V is TRBV6-1; the D gene is possibly TRBD1 (6 bases). The CDR3 sequence is 18 residues long. CDR1 is MNHNS, CDR2 SASEGT, per germline. V lost 0 bases, J lost 8 bases, and 20 bases lay in between. CDR3 nucleotide sequence: TGTGCCAGCAGTGAAGCGCTTCGGGGGCCGGGCGGAGATTCACCCCTCCACTTT. Its translation is CASSEALRGPGGDSPLHF.

The chain joins TRBV9 to TRBJ2-3; 9 nucleotides line up with TRBD2. The ends lost 0 bases at V and 3 bases at J; junction bases unmatched: 5. The V gene's germline CDR1 is SGDLS and CDR2 YYNGEE. The CDR3 totals 16 residues. The DNA for the CDR3 is TGTGCCAGCAGCGTAGATAAGCGGGGGGATACAGATACGCAGTATTTT. Encoded protein: CASSVDKRGDTDTQYF.

This clone was found a few times. The J gene is TRBJ2-3, the V gene TRBV10-1; D remains ambiguous. The CDR3 is 13 amino acids. Germline V gene lookup returns CDR1 WNHNN and CDR2 SYGVQD (reference sequence). V lost 2 bases, J lost 2 bases, and 5 bases lay in between. The CDR3 loop reads CASSEATTDTQYF. CDR3 sequence (DNA): TGCGCCAGCAGTGAGGCGACCACAGATACGCAGTATTTT.

The chain couples TRBV7-9 to TRBJ1-4, with D maybe TRBD1 (6 bases). Germline values: CDR1 SEHNR, CDR2 FQNEAQ (reference sequence). There are 14 residues in the CDR3. Trimming pared 2 bases from V and 5 bases from J, leaving 9 bases between. The CDR3 nucleotides are TGTGCCAGCAGCTTACAGGGGAGGAATGAAAAACTGTTTTTT. The encoded protein is CASSLQGRNEKLFF.

The V gene is TRBV7-9, the J gene TRBJ1-2, with D perhaps matching TRBD1 (5 bases). CDR1 is SEHNR and CDR2 is FQNEAQ in the germline V gene (reference sequence). The V and J ends lost 4 bases and 4 bases respectively, with 13 bases between them. The CDR3 covers 14 residues. The CDR3 here is CASSSGIRGYGYTF. Here the CDR3 DNA reads TGTGCCAGCAGCTCAGGGATAAGGGGCTATGGCTACACCTTC.

The chain recombines TRBV19 with TRBJ1-1; 9 bases fit TRBD1. The trim removed 5 bases at V and 1 base at J, leaving 2 bases unmatched. The CDR3 length is 14 residues. Germline lookup yields CDR1 LNHDA and CDR2 SQIVND (reference sequence). CDR3 amino acids: CASSPGQGNTEAFF. CDR3 DNA: TGTGCCAGTAGTCCGGGACAGGGGAACACTGAAGCTTTCTTT.

CDR3 DNA sequence: TGTGCCAGCAGCTCTACACGGGAGAATCAGCCCCAGCATTTT. It specifies CASSSTRENQPQHF. V usage is TRBV7-8 and J usage is TRBJ1-5, with unresolved D. V was trimmed by 4 bases and J by 4 bases, leaving 11 bases between them. The germline gives CDR1 SGHVS, CDR2 FQNEAQ. CDR3 length: 14 residues.

Only a few counts were recorded for this clone. The chain links TRBV4-1 to TRBJ2-2; D call uncertain. CDR3 length: 14 residues. The germline V gene has CDR1 MGHRA and CDR2 YSYEKL. Trimming took 4 bases from V and 6 from J, leaving 12 bases between them. CDR3 in amino acids: CASSPILKSGELFF. CDR3 DNA sequence: TGCGCCAGCAGCCCCATTCTTAAGTCCGGGGAGCTGTTTTTT.

This clone was seen once. The chain links TRBV20-1 to TRBJ1-1; D gene ambiguous. The CDR3 spans 11 residues. CDR1 is DFQATT and CDR2 is SNEGSKA in the germline V gene (reference sequence). V was pared by 3 bases and J by 6 bases, with 8 bases between. CDR3 in DNA: TGCAGTGCTAGGGGTCAACCTGAAGCTTTCTTT. Protein product: CSARGQPEAFF.

The V call is TRBV6-5, the J call TRBJ1-4; maybe TRBD1 (5 bases). V lost 6 bases and J 4 bases, leaving 15 bases between the germline ends. In germline, CDR1 is MNHEY, CDR2 SVGAGI. The CDR3 contains 15 residues. CDR3 sequence: CASRIRDGYNEKLFF. CDR3 coding DNA: TGTGCCAGCAGAATAAGGGACGGATATAATGAAAAACTGTTTTTT.

The CDR3 protein is CASSLIGDGNQPQHF. The CDR3 region has the DNA TGTGCCAGCAGCTTAATTGGGGATGGCAATCAGCCCCAGCATTTT. The chain uses TRBV7-9 and TRBJ1-5; D gene uncertain. The CDR3 has 15 amino acids. Trimming took off 2 bases at V and 2 bases at J, with 10 bases between the two ends. The germline V gene encodes CDR1 SEHNR and CDR2 FQNEAQ (reference sequence).

The V call is TRBV5-5, the J call TRBJ1-1; no definite D call. The V end lost 1 base, the J end lost 3 bases, and 4 bases lay between the germline ends. The CDR3 contains 12 residues. CDR1 is SGHKS and CDR2 is YYEKEE in the germline V gene (reference sequence). CDR3 sequence reads: CASSLIDTEAFF. CDR3 nucleotides: TGTGCCAGCAGCTTGATCGACACTGAAGCTTTCTTT. Full variable domain (missing parts from reference TRBV5-5 and TRBJ1-1): DAGVTQSPTHLIKTRGQQVTLRCSPISGHKSVSWYQQVLGQGPQFIFQYYEKEERGRGNFPDRFSARQFPNYSSELNVNALLLGDSALYLCASSLIDTEAFFGQGTRLTVV.

CDR3 nucleotide sequence: TGTGCCAGCAGTCAATACAGGGGAGCTCTAGCTAACTATGGCTACACCTTC. The encoded protein is CASSQYRGALANYGYTF. The chain combines TRBV6-7 with TRBJ1-2; TRBD1 agrees at 7 bases. TRBV6-7 is recorded as an ORF, its role being uncertain. After removal of 5 bases from V and 0 bases from J, the junction contained 12 bases not matched to a gene. This CDR3 comprises 17 residues.

The rearrangement joins TRBV15 to TRBJ1-1; 8 bases line up with TRBD1. The V gene end was trimmed by 5 bases and the J gene end by 3 bases; junction bases not matched to a gene: 5. CDR3 length equals 14 residues. Germline V CDR1 and CDR2: LNHNV, YYDKDF (reference sequence). CDR3 loop: CATSGGTGDTEAFF. The CDR3, as DNA: TGTGCCACCAGCGGGGGGACAGGTGACACTGAAGCTTTCTTT. The full variable domain, with the rest looked up from reference TRBV15 and TRBJ1-1, is DAMVIQNPRYQVTQFGKPVTLSCSQTLNHNVMYWYQQKSSQAPKLLFHYYDKDFNNEADTPDNFQSRRPNTSFCFLDIRSPGLGDTAMYLCATSGGTGDTEAFFGQGTRLTVV.

The chain carries TRBV28 and TRBJ2-1; no firm D call. Per the germline V gene, CDR1 is MDHEN and CDR2 is SYDVKM. V lost 4 bases and J lost 6, with 7 bases in between. The CDR3 covers 12 residues. The CDR3 DNA sequence: TGTGCCAGCAGTTCTAGAAGCAATGAGCAGTTCTTC. Translated, it gives CASSSRSNEQFF.

V is TRBV29-1 and J is TRBJ1-1; D is unresolved. CDR1 is SQVTM and CDR2 is ANQGSEA in the germline V gene. V was shortened by 3 bases and J by 4 bases, with 9 bases between the two germline ends. The CDR3 covers 12 residues. CDR3 region: CSVDLGGTEAFF. In DNA, the CDR3 is TGCAGCGTTGATTTGGGCGGCACTGAAGCTTTCTTT.

Relative to its sample, this clone is medium-sized. The CDR3 spells CATQSGGVYGYTF. The DNA for the CDR3 is TGTGCCACTCAAAGCGGTGGTGTCTATGGCTACACCTTC. The V and J genes are TRBV28 and TRBJ1-2; no definite D call. This CDR3 spans 13 amino acids. In germline, CDR1 is MDHEN, CDR2 SYDVKM. Trimming pared 10 bases from V and 4 bases from J, leaving 16 bases between.

The chain has TRBV6-1 and TRBJ2-7; 9 nucleotides match TRBD1. Germline assignment: CDR1 MNHNS and CDR2 SASEGT. The CDR3 has 12 amino acids. The trim removed 10 bases at V and 3 bases at J, leaving 4 bases unmatched. CDR3 bases: TGTGCCACACTGACAGGGGGCTACGAGCAGTACGTC. Its translation: CATLTGGYEQYV.

This chain uses TRBV6-5 with TRBJ2-4; D uncertain. The V gene's germline CDR1 is MNHEY and CDR2 SVGAGI. Trimming left V 6 bases short and J 8 bases short, with 11 bases between. This CDR3 is built from 12 residues. CDR3 nucleotide sequence: TGTGCCAGCAGGGGCGCGTCAGACATTCAGTACTTC. This encodes CASRGASDIQYF.

V gene TRBV11-3 combines with J gene TRBJ1-5; a possible D gene is TRBD1 (6 bases). The CDR3 sequence is 18 residues long. Germline CDR1 reads SGHNT; CDR2 reads YENEEA. V was pared by 5 bases and J by 4 bases, with 24 bases between. CDR3 nucleotide sequence: TGTGCCAGCAGCCCAAGCCTCTGGGGGCAGGGGCGAAATCAGCCCCAGCATTTT. Its translation is CASSPSLWGQGRNQPQHF.

V is TRBV9 and J is TRBJ2-3; 12 bases are shared with TRBD1. CDR3 length: 18 residues. The J segment lost 1 base and the V segment lost 3 bases, leaving 9 bases of the junction unmatched. Germline CDR1 reads SGDLS; CDR2 reads YYNGEE. The CDR3 protein is CASSAPRDRGQRTDTQYF. DNA for the CDR3: TGTGCCAGCAGCGCCCCCCGGGACAGGGGGCAGCGCACAGATACGCAGTATTTT.

The V gene is TRBV2, the J gene TRBJ1-1; D uncertain. With 8 bases removed from V and 1 base from J, the gap between germline ends came to 14 bases. This CDR3 has 14 residues. The V gene's germline CDR1 is SNHLY and CDR2 FYNNEI. The CDR3 loop is CASYAGSRNTEAFF. DNA of the CDR3: TGTGCCAGCTACGCTGGGTCTAGGAACACTGAAGCTTTCTTT.

This clone is a singleton in its sample. The rearrangement uses TRBV4-1 and TRBJ1-3, with D possibly TRBD1 on 5 matching bases. Deletions cut 1 base from V and 2 bases from J, with 24 bases between. The CDR3 is made up of 20 amino acids. Germline V gene lookup returns CDR1 MGHRA and CDR2 YSYEKL. CDR3 in amino acids: CASSQAAPGKGGLTGNTIYF. Here the CDR3 DNA reads TGCGCCAGCAGCCAAGCGGCTCCAGGGAAGGGAGGCCTAACTGGAAACACCATATATTTT.

The chain has TRBV5-1 and TRBJ1-3; D unresolved. This CDR3 is 14 amino acids long. V lost 0 bases, J lost 3 bases, and 7 bases lay in between. The germline V gene encodes CDR1 SGHRS and CDR2 YFSETQ. The CDR3 DNA reads as TGCGCCAGCAGCTTGGATTCAGATGGAAACACCATATATTTT. Protein: CASSLDSDGNTIYF.

V gene TRBV28 combines with J gene TRBJ1-2; 10 nucleotides line up with TRBD1. There are 13 residues in the CDR3. Per germline, CDR1 MDHEN and CDR2 SYDVKM. The junction had 2 bases not matched to a gene; V was cut back by 7 bases and J by 3 bases. The CDR3 protein is CASIGTGDYGYTF. In DNA, the CDR3 is TGTGCCAGCATAGGGACAGGGGACTATGGCTACACCTTC.

V and J are TRBV7-3 and TRBJ2-1; 15 nucleotides agree with TRBD2. The junction had 12 bases not matched to a gene; V was cut back by 0 bases and J by 0 bases. This CDR3 is built from 22 residues. Germline CDR1 and CDR2: SGHTA and FQGTGA. The chain's CDR3 is CASSLTHGTSGGLPSSYNEQFF. CDR3 DNA sequence: TGTGCCAGCAGCTTAACCCACGGGACTAGCGGGGGGCTCCCCAGCTCCTACAATGAGCAGTTCTTC.

The chain employs TRBV9 and TRBJ1-6; 10 bases map to TRBD1. Trimming at V came to 0 bases and at J to 8 bases, leaving 5 bases not matched to a gene. The CDR3 runs to 16 residues. In germline, CDR1 is SGDLS, CDR2 YYNGEE. CDR3 amino acids: CASSVDPDRGHSPLHF. The CDR3 DNA reads TGTGCCAGCAGCGTAGACCCCGACAGGGGGCATTCACCCCTCCACTTT.

V and J are TRBV6-6 and TRBJ2-7; D remains ambiguous. The CDR3 contains 14 residues. V dropped 5 bases and J dropped 3 bases, with 14 bases sitting between them. Germline V gene data show CDR1 as MNHNY and CDR2 as SVGAGI (reference sequence). The CDR3 reads CASSQSWIGYEQYF. The CDR3 DNA reads as TGTGCCAGCAGTCAGAGTTGGATCGGCTACGAGCAGTACTTC.

This clone was picked up one time. The chain uses TRBV11-3 and TRBJ2-1; D is possibly TRBD2 (6 bases). The CDR3 length is 11 residues. Trimming removed 5 bases at V and 8 bases at J, with 7 bases between. Germline loops: CDR1 SGHNT, CDR2 YENEEA. The CDR3 spells CASSTSHEQFF. The CDR3, as DNA: TGTGCCAGCAGCACTAGCCATGAGCAGTTCTTC.

The chain links TRBV6-1 to TRBJ1-1; 8 bases map to TRBD1. Germline V lookup: CDR1 MNHNS, CDR2 SASEGT. This CDR3 contains 15 residues. V shed 5 bases and J 1 base; nucleotides not matched to a gene: 6. The CDR3 loop is CASSTDRGQNTEAFF. The CDR3 DNA reads TGTGCCAGCAGTACAGACAGGGGTCAGAACACTGAAGCTTTCTTT.